The present entry profiles one T cell receptor beta chain with its context. The entry originates in a study of control samples from healthy donors and cancer patients. Per the germline V gene, CDR1 is GTSNPN and CDR2 is SVGIG (reference sequence). V gave up 3 bases and J gave up 7 bases; unmatched junction bases: 5. The CDR3 runs to 14 residues. Repertoires were generated with immunoSEQ multiplex PCR, while TCRdb's copy carries only in-frame clones and drops some. The repertoire holds about 51,000 clones, with roughly 90% as singletons. The chain carries TRBV30 and TRBJ1-4, with 10 bases aligning to TRBD1. The sequenced sample consisted of PBMCs. The sequence was collected from a man aged 50-59 years with head and neck cancer. CDR3 sequence (DNA): TGTGCCTGGAGAGACCGGGACAGGGGTGAAAAACTGTTTTTT. It specifies CAWRDRDRGEKLFF.